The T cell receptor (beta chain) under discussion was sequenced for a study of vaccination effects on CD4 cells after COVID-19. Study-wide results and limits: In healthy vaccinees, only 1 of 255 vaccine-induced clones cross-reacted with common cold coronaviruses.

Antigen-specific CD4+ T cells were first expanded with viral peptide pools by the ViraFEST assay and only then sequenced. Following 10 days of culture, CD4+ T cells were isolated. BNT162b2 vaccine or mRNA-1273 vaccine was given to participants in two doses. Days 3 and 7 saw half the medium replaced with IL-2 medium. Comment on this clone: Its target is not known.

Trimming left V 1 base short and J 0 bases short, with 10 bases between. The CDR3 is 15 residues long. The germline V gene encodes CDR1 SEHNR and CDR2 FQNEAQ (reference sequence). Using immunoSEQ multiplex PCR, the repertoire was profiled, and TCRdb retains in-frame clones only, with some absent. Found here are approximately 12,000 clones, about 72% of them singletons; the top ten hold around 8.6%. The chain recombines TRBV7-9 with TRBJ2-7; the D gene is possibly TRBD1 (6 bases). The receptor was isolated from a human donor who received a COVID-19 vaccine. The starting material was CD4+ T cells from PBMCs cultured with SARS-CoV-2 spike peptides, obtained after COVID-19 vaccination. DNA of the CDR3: TGTGCCAGCAGCTTAGAGGGACACAGCTCCTACGAGCAGTACTTC. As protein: CASSLEGHSSYEQYF.